This T cell receptor beta chain was obtained from a study of monozygotic twins with inflammatory bowel disease. General study results and limits: IBD patients carried less diverse TCRbeta repertoires (inverse Simpson) than healthy co-twins.

Regarding this clonotype: Its cognate antigen is unknown.

During cDNA synthesis, UMIs that each contained a 6-nucleotide sample barcode were added by means of template switching. One entry per CDR3 protein, without DNA, is what TCRdb gives after re-calling the 5' RACE reads. The specimen's table records over 110,000 distinct CDR3 sequences. CDR3 size: 13 residues. Germline CDR1 and CDR2: MNHEY and SMNVEV (reference sequence). The material sequenced was blood. The V call is TRBV27, the J call TRBJ2-1; TCRdb proposes TRBD1, but this gene call is untestable without DNA. The TCR was taken from a human donor with ulcerative colitis or Crohn's disease, or a healthy co-twin of an affected twin (not recorded which). The CDR3 spells CASSRQGQDEQFF.